This T cell receptor beta chain derives from a study of vaccination and CD4 T cells after COVID-19 (dated 2022 in TCRdb). Turning to the overall study: The convalescent cohort included six males and four females, with two Hispanic individuals, seven Caucasians, two Asians and one multiracial person. Post-COVID blood samples from convalescent patients were collected a median of roughly 100 days after diagnosis, with a range of 35 to 161 days. In ten to eleven COVID-19 convalescent patients and a handful of infection-naive healthy vaccine recipients, the spike-specific CD4+ TCR repertoire before mRNA vaccination was compared with the repertoire after mRNA vaccination. The time from the second vaccine dose to post-vaccine blood sampling had a median of 72 days and ranged from about 13 to 250 days. As controls, cultures received a CEFX viral epitope pool (the positive control), an HIV-1 Nef peptide pool (the negative control), or no peptide at all. Two doses of either the Pfizer-BioNTech BNT162b2 vaccine (n=8) or the Moderna mRNA-1273 vaccine (n=2) were administered to participants. In an earlier paper using these donors, memory CD4+ T cell crossreactivity between SARS-CoV-2 and common cold coronavirus spike proteins was assessed at the TCR clonotype level. Overlapping spike peptide pools from SARS-CoV-2 and from the common cold coronaviruses HCoV-NL63, HCoV-OC43 and HCoV-229E were used as culture stimuli.

This specimen's treatment or condition label, per the study, means: approximately nine-day PBMC culture with coronavirus spike peptide pools or control peptides (ViraFEST assay). CD4+ T cells from unexposed donors were collected before the COVID-19 pandemic (2011-2018). To expand antigen-specific T cells with peptide pools and then pick out the expanded clonotypes through TCR sequencing, the study relied on the ViraFEST assay. Each well held 1.5 million to 2.5 million PBMCs cultured with 9 to 10 ug/ml peptide pools in IMDM containing around 5% human AB serum and roughly 10 IU/ml IL-2. On days 3 and 7, half of the culture medium was replaced with fresh IL-2-containing medium. Once the cells had been in culture for less than 11 days, the EasySep CD4+ T cell isolation kit was used to isolate CD4+ T cells by negative selection. Unexposed donor CD4+ T cells were tested for reactivity to SARS-CoV-2 S and N and four common cold coronavirus spike pools, as cell number allowed. PBMCs were separated from whole blood using Ficoll-Paque Plus gradient centrifugation and then either used fresh or cryopreserved at -140C. In general, triplicate wells were set up for every culture condition. Leukapheresis product for the unexposed donors was purchased commercially.

CDR1 and CDR2 (KGHDR, SFDVKD) derive from the germline V gene. Cut back by 2 bases and 6 bases, the V and J ends lie 10 bases apart. Including the terminal cysteine and phenylalanine, the CDR3 comprises 15 residues. Solely the CDR3 DNA is kept, with 45 bases framed from the first base. Relative to its sample, this clonotype is medium-sized (0.01 to 0.1%). It lacks a known antigen. No base quality values were provided; no much bigger clone lies one nucleotide off. What the study reported, not specific to this receptor: Relatively few convalescent patients were included in the study, and early timepoints after natural infection were not analyzed. Among convalescent patients, a median roughly 90% of the SARS-CoV-2-reactive clones seen after vaccination appeared only after vaccination, which suggests priming specific to the vaccine. Nearly all vaccine-specific clones in convalescent patients (304 of 307) were mono-reactive for SARS-CoV-2 spike rather than cross-reactive with common cold coronaviruses. The median number of SARS-CoV-2-reactive clonotypes rose from 20 to 25 after infection to 38 after vaccination, but the change was not significant.

The receptor library was made with PCR. At the Johns Hopkins FTIC core, DNA from the cultured CD4+ T cells underwent TCR sequencing with the Oncomine TCR Beta short-read assay. The QIAamp micro DNA kit was used to extract genomic DNA from the cultured CD4+ T cells. The Oncomine TCR Beta libraries from cultured CD4+ T cells were pooled using unique dual indexes and then sequenced on an Illumina iSeq 100. Per the source publication's procedure: Non-productive sequences were filtered out, and CDR3s that did not start with C, did not end with F or W, or were shorter than 7 amino acids were discarded. The MANAFEST web application identified antigen-specific clonotypes by comparing peptide-stimulated wells against reference wells and other culture wells. For a clone to be called positive, the clone needed an FDR below 0.05, an odds ratio above 5, and a productive frequency above 0.1% in at least two of three replicate wells. A clonotype counted as cross-reactive if it showed significant expansion both in the SARS-CoV-2 spike wells and in at least one common cold coronavirus spike condition. Levenshtein distances (stringdist) and unrooted phylogenetic trees (ape) in R version 3.6.1 were used to assess CDR3 homology. TCRdb's own reprocessing of the public reads used fastp at Q25 and MiXCR and kept productive beta chains. Each entry merges the rows of one CDR3 protein and shows their most common DNA and genes. TCRdb, rather than the study authors, made the V and J calls. The table for this sample lists fewer than 9,500 distinct CDR3 sequences; under 40% of them were counted only once. The ten largest account for more than 15% of the sample.

The sequenced sample consisted of CD4+ T cells from blood, cultured in vitro. This receptor was taken from a human donor in good health. The chain couples TRBV24-1 to TRBJ1-6; the D gene is not confidently resolved. For the CDR3, the sequence is CATSDSQGGNSPLHF. Here is the DNA: TGTGCCACCAGTGATTCGCAAGGTGGTAATTCACCCCTCCACTTT.